One and the same sample provided the 10 T cell receptor beta chains below, sequenced in a study of cytomegalovirus exposure and HLA in healthy donors. PCR amplification relied on 60 Vbeta primers (plus 13 Jbeta primers). This table comes from immunoSEQ multiplex PCR, and its TCRdb copy is limited to in-frame clones, with some not included. The data show 120,000 or so clones, about 80% seen once. The sample comprised PBMCs. The receptors were sampled from a man aged 18 to 30 in good health and CMV-seronegative.

The J gene is TRBJ2-2, the V gene TRBV5-1; D may be TRBD1 (5 bases). The CDR3 runs to 15 residues. V lost 0 bases and J 7 bases, leaving 13 bases between the germline ends. The germline V gene encodes CDR1 SGHRS and CDR2 YFSETQ. The CDR3 protein is CASSLARAAGGELFF. CDR3 DNA sequence: TGCGCCAGCAGCTTGGCCAGGGCTGCTGGCGGGGAGCTGTTTTTT. Filled out from reference TRBV5-1 and TRBJ2-2, the complete variable domain reads KAGVTQTPRYLIKTRGQQVTLSCSPISGHRSVSWYQQTPGQGLQFLFEYFSETQRNKGNFPGRFSGRQFSNSRSEMNVSTLELGDSALYLCASSLARAAGGELFFGEGSRLTVL.

The chain links TRBV7-9 to TRBJ1-1, with TRBD1 identical over 8 bases. With 5 bases clipped from V and 4 bases from J, the junction kept 9 bases outside the gene matches. Germline loops: CDR1 SEHNR, CDR2 FQNEAQ (reference sequence). This CDR3 contains 15 residues. CDR3 sequence reads: CASSPQTGVRTEAFF. CDR3 DNA sequence: TGTGCCAGCAGCCCACAGACAGGGGTACGCACTGAAGCTTTCTTT.

The V call is TRBV6-5, the J call TRBJ1-1; perhaps TRBD1 as D (5 bases). The V end lost 0 bases, the J end lost 3 bases, and 14 bases lay between the germline ends. Germline V gene data show CDR1 as MNHEY and CDR2 as SVGAGI. The CDR3 is 16 amino acids. The CDR3 sequence is CASSYSSRGSDTEAFF. In DNA form, the CDR3 reads TGTGCCAGCAGTTACTCGAGTAGGGGAAGCGACACTGAAGCTTTCTTT.

This chain joins TRBV27 and TRBJ1-1, with TRBD1 identical over 7 bases. With V trimmed by 5 bases and J by 3 bases, 6 bases remained unmatched. The CDR3 covers 14 residues. CDR1 and CDR2 (germline): MNHEY, SMNVEV (reference sequence). The CDR3 reads CASSGQERDTEAFF. As DNA, the CDR3 is TGTGCCAGCAGTGGACAGGAGCGGGACACTGAAGCTTTCTTT.

V and J are TRBV27 and TRBJ1-2; TRBD1 agrees at 9 bases. V was pared by 5 bases and J by 8 bases, with 9 bases of the junction left unmatched. The CDR3 runs to 14 residues. Germline CDR1 reads MNHEY; CDR2 reads SMNVEV (reference sequence). The DNA of the CDR3 is TGTGCCAGCAGTGTAAACAGGGGGCGGGACGGCTACACCTTC. This sequence encodes CASSVNRGRDGYTF.

The V gene is TRBV7-9, the J gene TRBJ1-6; D possibly corresponds to TRBD1 (5 bases). The V end was cut by 6 bases, the J end by 8 bases, with 11 bases between. The CDR3 length is 13 residues. Germline loops: CDR1 SEHNR, CDR2 FQNEAQ (reference sequence). The CDR3 sequence: CASRTQGDSPLHF. As DNA, the CDR3 is TGTGCCAGCAGGACGCAGGGTGATTCACCCCTCCACTTT.

The chain has TRBV4-2 and TRBJ1-6, with D perhaps matching TRBD1 (6 bases). Germline assignment: CDR1 LGHNA and CDR2 YNFKEQ. The CDR3 is 18 amino acids. Between the trimmed V and J ends, which lost 2 bases and 6 bases, there was a span of 20 bases. CDR3 coding DNA: TGTGCCAGCAGCCAACAGGCGGGTAACAGGGCTCCTAATTCACCCCTCCACTTT. It yields the protein CASSQQAGNRAPNSPLHF.

The CDR3 loop reads CASSLVGGGSTDTQYF. CDR3 bases: TGTGCCAGCAGCTTAGTCGGCGGGGGAAGCACAGATACGCAGTATTTT. The chain combines TRBV11-2 with TRBJ2-3, with 7 bases fitting TRBD2. The J segment lost 0 bases and the V segment lost 1 base, leaving 4 bases of the junction unmatched. Germline V gene lookup returns CDR1 SGHAT and CDR2 FQNNGV. This CDR3 comprises 16 residues.

The V and J genes are TRBV4-3 and TRBJ1-1; 7 nucleotides match TRBD1. With 0 bases clipped from V and 1 base from J, the junction kept 8 bases outside the gene matches. This CDR3 region has 17 residues. Germline values: CDR1 LGHNA, CDR2 YSLEER. The CDR3 nucleotides read TGCGCCAGCAGCCAAGATCCTACAGGGGCCCAGAACACTGAAGCTTTCTTT. Amino acid sequence: CASSQDPTGAQNTEAFF.

The gene calls are TRBV18 and TRBJ1-2; perhaps TRBD1 as D (5 bases). The CDR3 sequence is 12 residues long. Trimming removed 6 bases at V and 8 bases at J, with 13 bases between. From germline, CDR1 is KGHSH and CDR2 LQKENI. The CDR3 nucleotides are TGTGCCAGCTCGGGGACTGAGTGGGGCTACACCTTC. Amino acid sequence: CASSGTEWGYTF.